These 9 T cell receptor beta chains were sequenced from one sample in a study of shared clonotypes between healthy human individuals. Assay used: immunoSEQ multiplex PCR; TCRdb lists only in-frame clones, some missing. The sample contains roughly 680,000 clones, roughly 72% of which appear only once. Material: memory CD4+ T cells sorted from blood. Subset: CD45RA-negative fraction. The origin of the receptors is a woman in her thirties in good health.

This clone was counted once. V usage is TRBV9 and J usage is TRBJ2-1; D unresolved. V dropped 4 bases and J dropped 4 bases, with 15 bases sitting between them. The CDR3 spans 15 residues. The germline gives CDR1 SGDLS, CDR2 YYNGEE. CDR3 amino acids: CASSPTLRRYNEQFF. CDR3 nucleotides: TGTGCCAGCAGCCCTACCCTGCGGAGATACAATGAGCAGTTCTTC.

The chain uses TRBV5-1 and TRBJ2-7; D is ambiguous. Deletions cut 2 bases from V and 0 bases from J, with 12 bases between. The CDR3 consists of 15 residues. From germline, CDR1 is SGHRS and CDR2 YFSETQ. The CDR3 DNA reads as TGCGCCAGCAGCTTTTTGGATTCTATCTCCTACGAGCAGTACTTC. Translation gives CASSFLDSISYEQYF.

This clone occurred a few times. This is likely an artifact of a read error, given a far larger clone one base away. This CDR3 is also generated by other DNA sequences in the sample. This rearrangement joins TRBV5-1 to TRBJ2-1, with 9 bases matching TRBD2. Germline CDR1 reads SGHRS; CDR2 reads YFSETQ. J lost 4 bases, V lost 0 bases, and 2 bases had no gene match. The CDR3 sequence is 15 residues long. The CDR3 region is CASSLASGAYNEQFF. As DNA, the CDR3 is TGCGCCAGCAGCTTGGCTAGCGGGGCGTACAATGAGCAGTTCTTC.

V usage is TRBV29-1 and J usage is TRBJ1-2, with TRBD1 matching 7 bases. The CDR3 extends over 15 amino acids. Trimming took 6 bases from V and 4 from J; bases not matched to a gene: 14. Germline CDR1 SQVTM, CDR2 ANQGSEA. The CDR3 region has the DNA TGCAGCGTCGAGGCCTGGGACAGACCTTCCTATGGCTACACCTTC. Translated, it gives CSVEAWDRPSYGYTF.

This chain joins TRBV6-6 and TRBJ1-5, with 8 bases aligning to TRBD1. CDR3 length: 15 amino acids. Per germline, CDR1 MNHNY and CDR2 SVGAGI (reference sequence). The V segment lost 6 bases and the J segment 7 bases; nucleotides outside the gene matches: 11. The CDR3 bases are TGTGCCAGCAGCCCCTGGCAGGGGGCTACCCAGCCCCAGCATTTT. Its protein is CASSPWQGATQPQHF.

This clone was picked up one time. The CDR3 DNA reads TGTGCCAGCGCTGGGTCTGGGACTAGCGGGAAGCGGCAGTACTTC. Translated: CASAGSGTSGKRQYF. The chain employs TRBV28 and TRBJ2-7, with TRBD2 matching 13 bases. The V segment lost 8 bases and the J segment 9 bases; nucleotides outside the gene matches: 13. The CDR3 runs 15 residues. Germline-derived CDR1 and CDR2 are MDHEN and SYDVKM.

The J gene is TRBJ2-1, the V gene TRBV7-2, with D uncertain. The CDR3 covers 13 residues. Germline CDR1 SGHTA, CDR2 FQGNSA. Deletions cut 5 bases from V and 6 bases from J, with 11 bases between. CDR3 in DNA: TGTGCCAGCAGCCCACTACAAATCAATGAGCAGTTCTTC. Protein sequence: CASSPLQINEQFF.

This clone was recorded once. The chain combines TRBV7-2 with TRBJ2-1; a possible D gene is TRBD2 (5 bases). The CDR3 extends over 14 amino acids. The germline V and J ends were trimmed by 6 bases and 9 bases, with 18 bases remaining between them. Germline CDR1 reads SGHTA; CDR2 reads FQGNSA. This CDR3 reads CASRRGLYEGEQFF. In nucleotides, the CDR3 is TGTGCCAGCAGAAGAGGGCTCTATGAAGGTGAGCAGTTCTTC.

The chain carries TRBV6-4 and TRBJ2-5; D ambiguous. The CDR3 totals 10 residues. Between the trimmed V and J ends, which lost 3 bases and 13 bases, there was a span of 9 bases. Germline V gene data show CDR1 as MRHNA and CDR2 as SNTAGT. CDR3 loop: CASSEPNLYF. The CDR3 nucleotides are TGTGCCAGCAGTGAGCCGAACCTGTACTTC.